These 2 T cell receptor beta chains share one sample of origin, sequenced in a study of graft-versus-host responses after intestinal transplantation. Measured with immunoSEQ multiplex PCR; TCRdb has only the in-frame clones, and not every one. The data show some 120,000 clones, 93% seen once. Antigen specificity for these receptors is unknown. This sample comprised unstimulated CD8+ T cells sorted from spleen or lymph node cells, obtained before transplant. These receptors were taken from a human donor who was the organ donor for an intestinal transplant.

This chain links TRBV5-6 with TRBJ2-1; 11 bases agree with TRBD1. Germline V gene lookup returns CDR1 SGHDT and CDR2 YYEEEE. The V segment lost 2 bases and the J segment 3 bases; nucleotides outside the gene matches: 4. The CDR3 length is 16 residues. In DNA form, the CDR3 reads TGTGCCAGCAGCTTAACGGGGACAGGGGGCTACAATGAGCAGTTCTTC. Its protein is CASSLTGTGGYNEQFF.

This chain joins TRBV4-2 and TRBJ1-5; D uncertain. The CDR3 extends over 15 amino acids. CDR1 LGHNA and CDR2 YNFKEQ come from the germline V gene. Trimming stripped 6 bases from V and 0 bases from J, with 12 bases between. The CDR3 is CASSMWLTSNQPQHF. In nucleotides, the CDR3 is TGTGCCAGCAGTATGTGGTTGACTAGCAATCAGCCCCAGCATTTT.